This T cell receptor beta chain was found in a study of OX40 agonist ivuxolimab in advanced cancers. Study-wide context: People who had prior anti-PD-1, anti-PD-L1 or anti-CTLA-4 therapy could take part, and around 40% had some.

Study-wide points: Among some nonresponders, normalized T-cell clonal expansion was also low. With doses of 0.1-3.0 mg/kg, partial responders showed among the lowest clonal expansion.

The germline gives CDR1 SGHNT, CDR2 YYREEE (reference sequence). The CDR3 runs to 16 residues. V shed 4 bases and J 1 base; nucleotides not matched to a gene: 10. This clone is labeled as medium-sized. Antigen unknown. The assay was immunoSEQ multiplex PCR, and TCRdb's table has in-frame clones only and misses some. The data contain about 15,000 clones, approximately 80% of them singletons. V and J are TRBV5-4 and TRBJ1-2; 7 nucleotides line up with TRBD1. The clonotype originates from an adult with an advanced solid tumor such as melanoma, head and neck, liver or kidney cancer. Specimen: CD4+ or CD8+ T cells sorted from blood, collected in a trial of the OX40 agonist ivuxolimab. This CDR3 reads CASSKAGTEINYGYTF. CDR3 nucleotide sequence: TGTGCCAGCAGCAAAGCCGGGACAGAGATTAACTATGGCTACACCTTC.